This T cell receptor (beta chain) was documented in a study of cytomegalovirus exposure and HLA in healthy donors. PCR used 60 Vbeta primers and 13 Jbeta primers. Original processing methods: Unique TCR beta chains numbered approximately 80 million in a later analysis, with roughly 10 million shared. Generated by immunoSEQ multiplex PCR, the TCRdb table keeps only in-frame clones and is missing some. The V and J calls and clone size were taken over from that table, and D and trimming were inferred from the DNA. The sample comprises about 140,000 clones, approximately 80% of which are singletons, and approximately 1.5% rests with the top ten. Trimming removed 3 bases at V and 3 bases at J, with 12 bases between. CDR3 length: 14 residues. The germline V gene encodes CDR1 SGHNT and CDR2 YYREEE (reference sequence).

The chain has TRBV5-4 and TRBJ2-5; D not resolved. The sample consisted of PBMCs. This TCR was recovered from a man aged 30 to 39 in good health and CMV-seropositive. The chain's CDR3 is CASSSPGSKETQYF. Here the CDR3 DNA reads TGTGCCAGCAGCTCCCCGGGTAGTAAAGAGACCCAGTACTTC.